These 27 T cell receptor beta chains were sequenced from one sample in a study of blood T cell repertoires in COVID-19. Sequencing was performed with immunoSEQ multiplex PCR; in TCRdb, only in-frame clones are kept and a portion is missing. This table holds 200,000 to 300,000 clones, around 85% found once. Material for sequencing was peripheral blood. The receptors shown here come from a woman in her sixties with active or convalescent COVID-19.

The rearrangement links TRBV6-5 to TRBJ2-1, with 12 bases identical to TRBD2. Germline trimming cut 9 bases from V and 5 bases from J; bases unmatched to any gene: 5. CDR1 and CDR2 from the germline V gene are MNHEY and SVGAGI. The CDR3 consists of 14 residues. The CDR3 DNA reads TGTGCCAGTGCGGCTAGCGGGGGGGACAATGAGCAGTTCTTC. Residues: CASAASGGDNEQFF.

The J gene is TRBJ2-2, the V gene TRBV5-1; D is perhaps TRBD1 (5 bases). Trimming shortened V by 2 bases and J by 5 bases, and 13 bases separated the two germline ends. The CDR3 runs 15 residues. Germline CDR1 is SGHRS and CDR2 is YFSETQ. The CDR3 here is CASSLQEQLTGELFF. For the CDR3, the DNA is TGCGCCAGCAGCTTACAGGAGCAGCTTACCGGGGAGCTGTTTTTT.

The chain combines TRBV5-6 with TRBJ1-2, with 8 bases that match TRBD1. The V gene end was trimmed by 2 bases and the J gene end by 4 bases; junction bases not matched to a gene: 7. Per the germline V gene, CDR1 is SGHDT and CDR2 is YYEEEE. This CDR3 is 15 amino acids long. CDR3: CASSFQGASSYGYTF. The CDR3 DNA reads as TGTGCCAGCAGCTTTCAGGGGGCTTCGAGCTATGGCTACACCTTC.

The gene calls are TRBV29-1 and TRBJ2-1, with 8 bases identical to TRBD1. The V gene end was trimmed by 3 bases and the J gene end by 6 bases; junction bases not matched to a gene: 4. Germline CDR1 SQVTM, CDR2 ANQGSEA. This CDR3 has 13 amino acids. The CDR3 loop reads CSVDFTGGNEQFF. The CDR3 DNA follows: TGCAGCGTTGACTTCACAGGGGGCAATGAGCAGTTCTTC.

The rearrangement uses TRBV28 and TRBJ2-7; no clear D gene. Germline V gene lookup returns CDR1 MDHEN and CDR2 SYDVKM. The length of the CDR3 is 11 residues. V was clipped by 3 bases and J by 4 bases, with 4 bases between them. CDR3 sequence: CASSFGYEQYV. Here the CDR3 DNA reads TGTGCCAGCAGTTTCGGTTACGAGCAGTACGTC.

This chain links TRBV6-6 with TRBJ2-5, with TRBD1 matching 8 bases. This CDR3 comprises 15 residues. Trimming cost V 2 bases and J 4 bases; bases outside gene matches: 6. Germline assignment: CDR1 MNHNY and CDR2 SVGAGI (reference sequence). This CDR3 is CASSYTTGVLETQYF. CDR3 bases: TGTGCCAGCAGTTACACGACAGGGGTTCTAGAGACCCAGTACTTC.

This chain joins TRBV9 and TRBJ2-1; 10 bases agree with TRBD2. The CDR3 has 13 amino acids. With 0 bases clipped from V and 9 bases from J, the junction kept 0 bases outside the gene matches. Germline V CDR1 and CDR2: SGDLS, YYNGEE. This CDR3 is CASSVGLAGEQFF. CDR3 coding DNA: TGTGCCAGCAGCGTAGGACTAGCGGGTGAGCAGTTCTTC.

The chain is built from TRBV19 and TRBJ1-2; 11 bases agree with TRBD1. The CDR3 consists of 17 residues. CDR1 and CDR2 (germline): LNHDA, SQIVND (reference sequence). With 4 bases clipped from V and 8 bases from J, the junction kept 15 bases outside the gene matches. This CDR3 reads CASSTPLRDRGKGGYTF. The CDR3 DNA reads as TGTGCCAGTAGTACCCCCCTCCGGGACAGGGGGAAGGGCGGCTACACCTTC.

The chain couples TRBV6-2 or TRBV6-3 to TRBJ2-1, with 9 nucleotides matching TRBD1. Trimming removed 1 base from V and 2 bases from J; junction bases left unmatched: 3. The CDR3 loop spans 16 amino acids. Germline V CDR1 and CDR2: MNHEY, SVGEGT. The DNA of the CDR3 is TGTGCCAGCAGTTACTGGGACAGGGCACCCTACAATGAGCAGTTCTTC. This sequence encodes CASSYWDRAPYNEQFF.

The CDR3 DNA follows: TGCGCCAGCAGCCAAGAGTGGGACAGCCACTATGGCTACACCTTC. It is translated as CASSQEWDSHYGYTF. This sequence joins TRBV4-1 and TRBJ1-2; 7 bases match TRBD1. This CDR3 has 15 amino acids. V was clipped by 0 bases and J by 3 bases; unmatched bases: 4. Germline V lookup: CDR1 MGHRA, CDR2 YSYEKL.

The chain recombines TRBV18 with TRBJ2-5; D is ambiguous. Germline CDR1 reads KGHSH; CDR2 reads LQKENI. V was clipped by 1 base and J by 2 bases, with 11 bases between them. This CDR3 region has 15 residues. This chain's CDR3 is CASSPLRSGQETQYF. The CDR3 nucleotides read TGTGCCAGCTCACCACTTCGGTCAGGACAAGAGACCCAGTACTTC.

The chain is built from TRBV5-1 and TRBJ2-1; D might be TRBD2 (7 bases). Trimming stripped 4 bases from V and 4 bases from J, with 15 bases between. The CDR3 spans 15 residues. Germline CDR1 SGHRS, CDR2 YFSETQ. CDR3 protein: CASSAAGAGYNEQFF. Here the CDR3 DNA reads TGCGCCAGCAGCGCGGCGGGGGCCGGGTACAATGAGCAGTTCTTC.

The chain carries TRBV5-5 and TRBJ2-7; a weak D match, TRBD2 (6 bases). V was cut by 1 base and J by 5 bases, with 16 bases left in between. The CDR3 consists of 15 residues. The germline V gene has CDR1 SGHKS and CDR2 YYEKEE (reference sequence). Here the CDR3 reads CASSLQSLPGDEQYF. CDR3 nucleotide sequence: TGTGCCAGCAGCTTGCAGAGTTTACCGGGGGACGAGCAGTACTTC.

The chain links TRBV10-2 to TRBJ2-7, with 9 bases identical to TRBD2. The trim removed 7 bases at V and 2 bases at J, leaving 6 bases unmatched. Germline CDR1 and CDR2: WSHSY and SAAADI. CDR3 length: 14 residues. DNA of the CDR3: TGCGCCAGCACTCTAGCGGGAAGGACCTACGAGCAGTACTTC. Protein: CASTLAGRTYEQYF.

This chain uses TRBV7-9 with TRBJ2-3, with no clear D. Trimming removed 5 bases from V and 0 bases from J, with 9 bases in between. The CDR3 spans 14 residues. Germline V lookup: CDR1 SEHNR, CDR2 FQNEAQ (reference sequence). The CDR3 nucleotides are TGTGCCAGCAGCAAACAGCCTAGCACAGATACGCAGTATTTT. Residues: CASSKQPSTDTQYF.

Only a few counts were recorded for this clone. The J gene is TRBJ2-7, the V gene TRBV11-3; D ambiguous. The CDR3 loop spans 15 amino acids. V lost 0 bases and J 3 bases, leaving 12 bases between the germline ends. CDR1 and CDR2 from the germline V gene are SGHNT and YENEEA. CDR3 region: CASSLDMPDNYEQYF. As DNA, the CDR3 is TGTGCCAGCAGCTTAGATATGCCAGATAACTACGAGCAGTACTTC.

This clone appeared a single time. The chain's CDR3 is CASSLYLGQGTDTQYF. CDR3 coding DNA: TGTGCCAGCAGTTTATATTTGGGGCAGGGCACAGATACGCAGTATTTT. The chain carries TRBV27 and TRBJ2-3; D might be TRBD1 (5 bases). The CDR3 sequence is 16 residues long. V gave up 1 base and J gave up 1 base, with 12 bases separating them. From germline, CDR1 is MNHEY and CDR2 SMNVEV (reference sequence).

This sequence joins TRBV5-4 and TRBJ2-7; possible D gene TRBD2, 6 bases. CDR3 length equals 13 residues. V shed 3 bases and J shed 2 bases, with 9 bases lying between them. Germline lookup yields CDR1 SGHNT and CDR2 YYREEE (reference sequence). The CDR3 here is CASSSGGPYEQYF. For the CDR3, the DNA is TGTGCCAGCAGCTCCGGGGGTCCCTACGAGCAGTACTTC.

This chain joins TRBV7-8 and TRBJ2-7, with a weak D call TRBD1 (6 bases). V was trimmed by 4 bases and J by 4 bases, leaving 8 bases between them. The CDR3 totals 12 residues. Germline V gene lookup returns CDR1 SGHVS and CDR2 FQNEAQ. CDR3 in amino acids: CASSSGVYEQYF. DNA for the CDR3: TGTGCCAGCAGCTCAGGGGTGTACGAGCAGTACTTC.

The chain joins TRBV7-2 to TRBJ2-1; D perhaps matches TRBD2 (5 bases). With 2 bases removed from V and 0 bases from J, the gap between germline ends came to 8 bases. Germline V lookup: CDR1 SGHTA, CDR2 FQGNSA. The CDR3 covers 15 residues. This chain's CDR3 is CASSLQRSSYNEQFF. The CDR3 DNA follows: TGTGCCAGCAGCTTACAGCGGAGCTCCTACAATGAGCAGTTCTTC.

As to this clone: Distinct nucleotide sequences in the sample also encode this CDR3. The genes are TRBV3-1 (or the pseudogene TRBV3-2) and TRBJ2-5, with D maybe TRBD2 (5 bases). Germline-derived CDR1 and CDR2 are LGHDT and YNNKEL (reference sequence). Trimming removed 0 bases from V and 5 bases from J, with 13 bases in between. The CDR3 covers 15 residues. The CDR3 nucleotides are TGTGCCAGCAGCCAAGACTGGGGAGAGGGCGAGACCCAGTACTTC. Its protein product is CASSQDWGEGETQYF.

The rearrangement uses TRBV9 and TRBJ2-3; 8 bases align to TRBD2. Germline assignment: CDR1 SGDLS and CDR2 YYNGEE. The CDR3 length is 16 residues. The trim removed 0 bases at V and 3 bases at J, leaving 6 bases unmatched. The CDR3 loop is CASSVGASGFTDTQYF. CDR3 coding DNA: TGTGCCAGCAGCGTAGGAGCTAGCGGGTTTACAGATACGCAGTATTTT.

CDR3 nucleotides: TGCGCCAGCAGCCCCCGGAGGGGCGGGGGGCAAGAGACCCAGTACTTC. It codes for CASSPRRGGGQETQYF. This chain links TRBV5-1 with TRBJ2-5, with TRBD2 matching over 8 bases. This CDR3 is 16 amino acids long. The junction had 10 bases not matched to a gene; V was cut back by 4 bases and J by 2 bases. From germline, CDR1 is SGHRS and CDR2 YFSETQ.

The gene calls are TRBV4-1 and TRBJ1-1; 9 bases fit TRBD1. V lost 2 bases to trimming and J lost 6 bases; unmatched junction nucleotides: 16. CDR1 MGHRA and CDR2 YSYEKL come from the germline V gene. The CDR3 consists of 18 residues. CDR3 DNA: TGCGCCAGCAGCCAATTCAGCAACCCGGGACAGGGATTAGCTGAAGCTTTCTTT. This sequence encodes CASSQFSNPGQGLAEAFF.

The chain couples TRBV5-4 to TRBJ2-3, with 11 nucleotides matching TRBD2. J was trimmed by 3 bases and V by 2 bases; bases with no gene match: 5. This CDR3 is built from 16 residues. Germline loops: CDR1 SGHNT, CDR2 YYREEE (reference sequence). In DNA, the CDR3 is TGTGCCAGCAGCTTCGGTCTAGCGGGAGGTACAGATACGCAGTATTTT. This gives the protein CASSFGLAGGTDTQYF.

This clone came up a few times. CDR3 amino acids: CASSSPGGGQFF. The CDR3 DNA is TGTGCCAGCAGCTCCCCGGGGGGCGGGCAGTTCTTC. The chain links TRBV7-9 to TRBJ2-1; TRBD2 might be the D (7 bases). The CDR3 spans 12 residues. The V and J ends lost 4 bases and 12 bases respectively, with 13 bases between them. The germline V gene encodes CDR1 SEHNR and CDR2 FQNEAQ (reference sequence).

The rearrangement joins TRBV2 to TRBJ1-4; 7 bases agree with TRBD1. Germline CDR1 and CDR2: SNHLY and FYNNEI. The CDR3 consists of 12 residues. The V and J ends lost 6 bases and 8 bases, in that order; junction bases with no gene match: 3. The CDR3: CASRDREEKLFF. The CDR3 DNA follows: TGTGCCAGCAGAGACAGGGAGGAAAAACTGTTTTTT.